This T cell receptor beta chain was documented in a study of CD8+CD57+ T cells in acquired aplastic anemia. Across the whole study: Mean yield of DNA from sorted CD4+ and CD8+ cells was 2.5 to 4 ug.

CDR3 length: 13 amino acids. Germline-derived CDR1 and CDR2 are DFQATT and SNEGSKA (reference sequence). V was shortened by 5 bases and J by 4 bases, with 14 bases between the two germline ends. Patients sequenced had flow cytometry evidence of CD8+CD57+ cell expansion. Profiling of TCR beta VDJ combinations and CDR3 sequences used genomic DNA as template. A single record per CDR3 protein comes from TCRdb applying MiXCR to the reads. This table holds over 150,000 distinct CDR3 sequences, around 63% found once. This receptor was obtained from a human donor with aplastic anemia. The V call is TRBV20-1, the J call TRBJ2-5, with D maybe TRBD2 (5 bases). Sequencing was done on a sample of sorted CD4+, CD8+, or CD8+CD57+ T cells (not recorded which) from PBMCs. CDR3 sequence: CSAGRTLPETQYF. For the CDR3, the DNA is TGCAGTGCTGGTAGGACTCTCCCAGAGACCCAGTACTTC.